This TCR beta chain was sequenced in a study of cytomegalovirus exposure and HLA in healthy donors (dated by TCRdb to about 2017). About the full investigation: In an earlier analysis of 550 to 750 of the donors, less than 350 Gb of sequence data and 120 million or so unique TCR beta sequences from 180 million or so T cells were reported. The study aimed to test whether signatures of past pathogen exposure could be identified by cataloging public T cell receptors. To study patterns of TCR occurrence, a later analysis re-analyzed previously published TCR beta repertoires from more than 550 donors and added high-resolution HLA genotyping. Roughly 5 DR-DQ haplotypes were handled as single units for association and clustering, since linkage in the cohort was strong. Donor age, sex, ethnicity and CMV serostatus were compiled together with the repertoire data. The study combined high-throughput TCR immunosequencing, statistical association of individual TCRs with disease status, and machine learning to predict cytomegalovirus infection status. Using immunosequencing, the study profiled T cell repertoires from fewer than 850 subjects and related those repertoires to cytomegalovirus serostatus. Both class I and class II loci were covered by HLA typing, at four-digit resolution. Roughly 310 gigabases of sequencing data and 70 million to 85 million unique TCR sequences were included in an early release covering about 700 HLA-typed donors. Rather than using new phenotypic data, the later analysis identified candidate immune exposures from TCR beta sequences and from how often those sequences occurred across donors. On average, roughly 250,000 unique TCR beta nucleotide sequences were sequenced per donor among about 400 genotyped donors of the cohort, with about 17% of those sequences being non-productive. In an earlier analysis of roughly 600 of the donors, high-throughput TCR beta sequencing was used to judge whether each TCR beta V gene segment behaved as functional or pseudogenic. In addition to the first cohort of around 670 subjects, a separate validation cohort of 120 different subjects was used. The number of typed donors differed by locus: about 620-630 for A, B, C, DRB1 and DQB1; 500 to 550 for DQA1; around 580 for DPA1; and approximately 450 for DPB1. Of the approximately 400 genotyped donors, roughly 80% were placed in the genetic ancestry cluster associated with self-reported Caucasian donors. All discovery cohort repertoires had been generated using a single sequencing platform. In a later genetic analysis, genome-wide SNP genotypes for 398 of the 666 donors were used, and that subset was treated as a discovery cohort. Overall study results and their limits: According to the authors, the approach could potentially be generalized to other disease states and immunological phenotypes. When HLA alleles, especially DR and DQ, strongly co-occurred, TCR associations were difficult to assign to individual alleles. A cluster of highly shared sequence variants was judged likely to be a technical artifact of the sequencing pipeline. In a later analysis, most CMV-associated TCR beta chains were found to appear HLA-restricted, with HLA associations seemingly driven largely by CMV exposure. Roughly uniform sequencing depth across donors was assumed in presence/absence analyses, although this assumption may not hold. Roughly 15 rarely observed V segments, including chromosome 9 orphons, were excluded from the earlier analysis of some 590 of the donors because counts were too low. In vitro tests confirmed that a few of the cytomegalovirus-associated TCR beta chains recognize cytomegalovirus antigens. A further reported finding was that TCR beta sequences accurately predicted the HLA-A and HLA-B alleles for most subjects in the first cohort. Cytomegalovirus status was reported to be diagnosed by the classifier with high specificity and sensitivity in both the original and validation cohorts. This cohort had only TCR beta chains sequenced, and the lack of alpha or paired-chain data limited which features could be detected. In an earlier analysis of approximately 590 of the donors, most TCR beta V segments appeared in productive rearrangements about 90% or about 30% of the time, broadly matching IMGT annotations. According to a later analysis, TCR association rates differed among HLA loci, with DRB1 alleles showing the most associated TCRs and HLA-C alleles showing the fewest. Because the 87-base-pair reads could not distinguish some IMGT-functional V segments, including TRBV6-2 and TRBV6-3, those segments were excluded. Correlated functional status among segregating V segments might reflect linkage disequilibrium, but an unknown experimental factor could not be ruled out. The only immune exposure information available for the cohort was CMV serostatus. Several of the top co-occurrence clusters appeared to be linked to parvovirus B19, influenza, CMV and Epstein-Barr virus, according to a later analysis. The study listed 164 TCR beta chains as associated with cytomegalovirus. Because some donors lacked HLA typing at each locus, the association tests relied only on the typed subset. In a later analysis, some 17,000 TCR beta sequences were associated with specific HLA alleles at a false discovery rate of 0.05. Most TCR sequences were seen in very few donors, while some public TCRs were found in many individuals. V-gene and J-gene trimming of TCR beta chains was associated with a missense DCLRE1C variant in a later genetic analysis, and the association was replicated in an independent cohort. In a later analysis, HLA-associated TCR beta chains showed more clonal expansion and lower generation probabilities than non-associated chains that were equally common. A later genetic analysis reported fewer N-insertions in productive TCRs among donors in an Asian-associated ancestry cluster than the roughly 650-donor mean.

From a lookup of the germline V gene, CDR1 and CDR2 are KGHSH and LQKENI. Reading from cysteine to phenylalanine, the CDR3 counts 13 amino acids. Of all the DNA, just the CDR3 is kept, 39 bases in frame from base 1. Cut back by 3 bases and 10 bases, the V and J ends lie 15 bases apart. In regard to this clone: Its target antigen remains unknown. There are no base qualities to consult, and no much larger clone falls within one base.

Library prep was done by the immunoSEQ multiplex PCR assay. The multiplex PCR relied on a mix of 60 forward primers for TCR Vbeta segments and 13 reverse primers for TCR Jbeta segments. The CDR3 region of rearranged TCR beta genes was amplified from genomic DNA with a multiplex PCR assay. The Illumina HiSeq System was used to sequence the amplified TCR beta libraries as 87-base-pair reads. On the authors' methods: A later analysis counted about 82 million unique TCR beta chains across the 600 to 850 repertoires, and 9 million to 14 million of these chains were shared by at least two donors. Raw reads were error-corrected and collapsed into unique sequences by a nearest-neighbor algorithm in which closely related sequences were merged to remove PCR and sequencing errors. V, D and J gene segments were assigned by aligning CDR3 sequences to IMGT reference sequences. For a sequence to be retained, a match of at least six nucleotides was required to both a V gene segment and a J gene segment. A rearrangement counted as productive if the CDR3 had no stop codons and remained in frame with V and J, and every other rearrangement counted as non-productive. Following IMGT convention, CDR3 was defined as the stretch from the second conserved V-encoded cysteine up to the conserved J-encoded phenylalanine. The earlier analysis of about 560 of the donors excluded any sequence lacking an unambiguous match to a single V gene segment. In an earlier analysis of roughly 500 of the donors, V segments were called functional above 56.7% productive rearrangements and were called segregating when the between-donor standard deviation exceeded 5%. A statistical classification framework was built for diagnosing cytomegalovirus status from the catalog of TCR beta chain sequences. A later analysis assigned V and J genes by comparing TCR nucleotide sequences with IMGT/GENE-DB human TR gene sequences. A later analysis assigned CDR3 sequences and most-parsimonious VDJ recombination scenarios with the TCRdist pipeline. In a later analysis, every TCR beta chain was defined by the combination of its CDR3 amino acid sequence and its V-gene family, and reads without a unique V-gene family were dropped. To address suspected cross-contamination and a sequencing artifact, a later analysis removed roughly 580 highly shared, low-generation-probability nucleotide sequences. A later analysis calculated a clonal expansion index for each public chain from normalized within-repertoire ranks of inferred template counts. Generation probabilities in a later analysis came from a VDJ recombination model fitted to out-of-frame rearrangements, and those results were checked against IGoR. In a later analysis, hypergeometric tests were used to score TCR-TCR, TCR-HLA and TCR-CMV co-occurrence, with a repertoire-size bias correction applied to TCR pairs. False discovery rates were estimated in a later analysis by permuting HLA or CMV assignments 20 times. In a later analysis, co-occurring TCRs were grouped using DBSCAN, with TCRdist sequence similarity added in when clustering inside HLA-allele-positive subsets. For co-occurrence clustering, repertoires with fewer than 30,000 or more than 120,000 public chains were excluded, along with five repertoires with anomalous nucleotide sharing. TCRdb carries this immuneACCESS record with in-frame sequences only. Its versions omit some clonotypes, under half of them owing to an unresolved V gene in the studies checked, with the rest unexplained. That table supplies the V and J calls and clone size; D and trimming were determined from the DNA. The sample has 100,000 to 150,000 clones on record, about 76% of them singletons. The ten largest clones add up to roughly an eighth of the sample.

The cohort was made up of about 610 healthy bone marrow donors. All cohort members were sampled while nominally healthy, although unrecorded immune exposures were likely present. The donor was CMV seropositive and was included in the group of some 290 seropositive cohort members. Every donor gave a peripheral blood sample, and the peripheral blood mononuclear cells from that sample were used for TCR beta sequencing. The Qiagen DNeasy Blood Extraction Kit was used to extract genomic DNA from the blood cell samples. The chain uses TRBV18 and TRBJ1-1; a weak D assignment points to TRBD1 (6 bases agree). The material sequenced was PBMCs. This clonotype was sampled from a woman aged 55-69 years in good health and CMV-seropositive. The nucleotide sequence reads as follows: TGTGCCAGCTCACCGGCCAGGGGCGAGAGAGCTTTCTTT. Translated, it gives CASSPARGERAFF.